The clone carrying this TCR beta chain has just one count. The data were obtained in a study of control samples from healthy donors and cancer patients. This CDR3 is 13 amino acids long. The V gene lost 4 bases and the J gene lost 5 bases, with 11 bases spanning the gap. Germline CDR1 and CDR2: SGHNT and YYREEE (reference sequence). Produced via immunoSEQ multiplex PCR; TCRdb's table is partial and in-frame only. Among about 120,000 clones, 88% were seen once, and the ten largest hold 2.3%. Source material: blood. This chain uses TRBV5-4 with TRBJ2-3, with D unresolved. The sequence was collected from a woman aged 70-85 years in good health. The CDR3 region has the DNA TGTGCCAGCAGCGCGGCTTCTAAAGATACGCAGTATTTT. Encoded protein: CASSAASKDTQYF.